A selection of T cell receptor beta chains follows, all from one sample in a study of blood T cell repertoires in COVID-19. TCRdb's copy holds only in-frame clones and misses some; the assay was immunoSEQ multiplex PCR. The table has around 130,000 clones, about four fifths seen once. The sequencing input was PBMCs or T cells enriched from blood (not recorded which). All receptors derive from a man aged 30 to 39 who had recovered from COVID-19. CDR3s include the opening cysteine and the closing phenylalanine or tryptophan. Fields, in order: CDR3 protein, CDR3 DNA, clone size, D gene, J gene, V gene. The D gene is left open where the match is weak. Rows give clone size only sometimes, using once, few, many, or a class for an expanded clone.

CSVGDRANTGELFF | TGCAGCGTTGGAGACAGGGCGAACACCGGGGAGCTGTTTTTT | - | TRBD1 | TRBJ2-2 | TRBV29-1
CASSLPLGTGGGYGYTF | TGTGCCAGCAGCTTACCCCTCGGGACAGGGGGCGGCTATGGCTACACCTTC | - | TRBD1 | TRBJ1-2 | TRBV7-9
CASSRSTGAYTEAFF | TGTGCCAGCAGCCGTAGTACAGGAGCCTACACTGAAGCTTTCTTT | - | - | TRBJ1-1 | TRBV5-6
CASSPSQGAASYEQYF | TGTGCCAGCAGTCCCTCACAGGGGGCTGCTTCCTACGAGCAGTACTTC | - | TRBD1 | TRBJ2-7 | TRBV27
CASSVAASGRAGTDTQYF | TGTGCCAGCAGCGTAGCGGCTAGCGGGAGGGCCGGCACAGATACGCAGTATTTT | - | TRBD2 | TRBJ2-3 | TRBV9
CASSLTGLNTEAFF | TGCGCCAGCAGCTTAACAGGCTTGAACACTGAAGCTTTCTTT | once | - | TRBJ1-1 | TRBV5-1
CASSLDRWTGDQFF | TGTGCCAGCAGCTTAGATCGTTGGACAGGGGATCAGTTCTTC | - | TRBD1 | TRBJ2-1 | TRBV11-2
CASSEEGQGIYGYTF | TGTGCCAGCAGTGAGGAAGGACAGGGTATCTATGGCTACACCTTC | - | TRBD1 | TRBJ1-2 | TRBV6-4
CASSQAGADTQYF | TGTGCCAGCAGCCAAGCGGGGGCAGATACGCAGTATTTT | - | - | TRBJ2-3 | TRBV3-1/TRBV3-2
CASSPDATGAYEQYF | TGTGCCAGCAGCCCGGATGCGACAGGAGCCTACGAGCAGTACTTC | - | - | TRBJ2-7 | TRBV27
CSASSRTSGRVGNEQFF | TGCAGTGCTAGTTCGAGGACTAGCGGGAGAGTAGGCAATGAGCAGTTCTTC | - | TRBD2 | TRBJ2-1 | TRBV20-1
CASSTGGSNQPQHF | TGTGCCAGCAGCACAGGGGGGAGCAATCAGCCCCAGCATTTT | - | TRBD1 | TRBJ1-5 | TRBV5-4
CASSQDGASGGSETQYF | TGTGCCAGCAGCCAAGATGGGGCTAGCGGGGGGTCAGAGACCCAGTACTTC | - | TRBD2 | TRBJ2-5 | TRBV4-2
CASSQGPGGMYEQYF | TGTGCCAGCAGCCAAGGACCGGGAGGGATGTACGAGCAGTACTTC | - | TRBD2 | TRBJ2-7 | TRBV3-1/TRBV3-2
CASSLSTGGRAHF | TGTGCCAGCAGTTTATCCACAGGGGGCCGGGCACACTTT | - | TRBD1 | TRBJ1-6 | TRBV27
CASSFRISEAFF | TGTGCCAGCAGCTTCAGGATATCTGAAGCTTTCTTT | once | - | TRBJ1-1 | TRBV2
CASSHATGTSGRREQYF | TGTGCCAGCAGCCACGCCACTGGGACTAGCGGGAGACGCGAGCAGTACTTC | - | TRBD2 | TRBJ2-7 | TRBV3-1/TRBV3-2
CASGQGSNQPQHF | TGTGCCAGCGGACAGGGGAGCAATCAGCCCCAGCATTTT | - | TRBD1 | TRBJ1-5 | TRBV19
CASSPPYAGGGEQYF | TGTGCCAGCTCACCACCGTATGCGGGAGGGGGTGAGCAGTACTTC | - | TRBD2 | TRBJ2-7 | TRBV18
CASGTGTSGSYNEQFF | TGTGCTAGTGGTACCGGGACTAGCGGGAGCTACAATGAGCAGTTCTTC | - | TRBD2 | TRBJ2-1 | TRBV12-5
CASSTSSVPNTGELFF | TGTGCCAGCAGCACTTCTAGCGTACCGAACACCGGGGAGCTGTTTTTT | - | - | TRBJ2-2 | TRBV9
CASSRTGASGEKLFF | TGTGCCAGCAGCCGGACAGGAGCGAGTGGTGAAAAACTGTTTTTT | - | TRBD1 | TRBJ1-4 | TRBV14
CASSLASGRFF | TGTGCCAGCAGCTTGGCTAGCGGGAGGTTCTTC | - | TRBD2 | TRBJ2-1 | TRBV11-2
CASTRDRVNTGELFF | TGTGCCAGCACCCGGGACAGGGTGAACACCGGGGAGCTGTTTTTT | - | - | TRBJ2-2 | TRBV21-1
CASSAAGLSNQPQHF | TGTGCCAGCAGTGCCGCCGGTCTGAGCAATCAGCCCCAGCATTTT | - | - | TRBJ1-5 | TRBV25-1
CASSQDRSNQPQHF | TGTGCCAGCAGCCAGGACAGAAGCAATCAGCCCCAGCATTTT | - | - | TRBJ1-5 | TRBV11-2
CATSETGGPPDEQFF | TGTGCCACCAGTGAAACGGGAGGGCCCCCGGATGAGCAGTTCTTC | - | TRBD2 | TRBJ2-1 | TRBV24-1
CASRQDRGGTEAFF | TGTGCCAGCAGACAGGACAGGGGGGGCACTGAAGCTTTCTTT | - | TRBD1 | TRBJ1-1 | TRBV5-4
CASKGGTSLNEQFF | TGTGCCAGCAAGGGTGGGACTAGCCTCAATGAGCAGTTCTTC | - | TRBD2 | TRBJ2-1 | TRBV6-5
CASSRTGVQQVNQPQHF | TGTGCCAGCTCTCGGACAGGGGTTCAGCAAGTGAATCAGCCCCAGCATTTT | - | TRBD1 | TRBJ1-5 | TRBV18
CASSSQAGVGTEAFF | TGTGCCAGCAGCTCCCAAGCAGGGGTCGGGACTGAAGCTTTCTTT | - | - | TRBJ1-1 | TRBV7-9
CASSDGTSGTDTQYF | TGTGCCAGCAGTGACGGGACTAGCGGCACAGATACGCAGTATTTT | many | TRBD2 | TRBJ2-3 | TRBV6-4
CASSVGSGTADTQYF | TGTGCCAGCAGCGTAGGCTCCGGGACTGCAGATACGCAGTATTTT | - | - | TRBJ2-3 | TRBV11-3
CASSPDRNYNQPQHF | TGTGCCAGCAGCCCCGACAGGAACTACAATCAGCCCCAGCATTTT | - | - | TRBJ1-5 | TRBV7-9
CASSLDGENSPLHF | TGTGCCAGCAGCCTAGACGGAGAGAATTCACCCCTCCACTTT | - | - | TRBJ1-6 | TRBV6-6
CASSLDIGTGTIGYTF | TGTGCCAGCAGCTTAGATATAGGGACAGGGACCATTGGCTACACCTTC | - | TRBD1 | TRBJ1-2 | TRBV7-2
CASSIGTERYQPQHF | TGTGCCAGTAGTATTGGGACAGAAAGATATCAGCCCCAGCATTTT | - | TRBD1 | TRBJ1-5 | TRBV19
CASSFFSTDTQYF | TGTGCCAGCAGCTTCTTCAGCACAGATACGCAGTATTTT | - | - | TRBJ2-3 | TRBV7-9
CASSVRLGYNEQFF | TGTGCCAGCAGCGTACGCCTAGGTTACAATGAGCAGTTCTTC | - | - | TRBJ2-1 | TRBV9
CASSPNRGGTEAFF | TGTGCCAGCTCACCAAACAGGGGAGGCACTGAAGCTTTCTTT | - | TRBD1 | TRBJ1-1 | TRBV18
CASSLDRDYGYTF | TGTGCCAGCAGTCTAGACAGGGACTATGGCTACACCTTC | - | TRBD1 | TRBJ1-2 | TRBV6-5
CASSLRAGGSNYGYTF | TGTGCCAGCAGCTTAAGAGCAGGGGGCTCAAACTATGGCTACACCTTC | - | TRBD1 | TRBJ1-2 | TRBV7-2
CASSELASGRNNEQFF | TGTGCCAGCAGTGAATTGGCTAGCGGGAGGAACAATGAGCAGTTCTTC | - | TRBD2 | TRBJ2-1 | TRBV2
CASSVMGQTQETQYF | TGTGCCAGCAGCGTAATGGGACAGACACAAGAGACCCAGTACTTC | - | TRBD1 | TRBJ2-5 | TRBV9
CASSPSGRQNEQFF | TGTGCCAGTAGTCCTAGCGGGAGACAGAATGAGCAGTTCTTC | - | TRBD2 | TRBJ2-1 | TRBV19
CASSLGGYSNQPQHF | TGTGCCAGCAGCTTAGGAGGGTATAGCAATCAGCCCCAGCATTTT | few | - | TRBJ1-5 | TRBV7-8
CASSLGGHTEAFF | TGTGCCAGCAGCTTGGGGGGACACACTGAAGCTTTCTTT | few | - | TRBJ1-1 | TRBV7-9
CASSYLGQANTEAFF | TGTGCCAGCAGTTATTTAGGACAGGCTAACACTGAAGCTTTCTTT | - | TRBD1 | TRBJ1-1 | TRBV6-5
CASSLVQGIGYTF | TGTGCCAGCAGTTTGGTACAGGGGATTGGCTACACCTTC | - | TRBD1 | TRBJ1-2 | TRBV12-3/TRBV12-4
CASSLPGGGVSQETQYF | TGTGCCAGCAGTTTACCTGGGGGGGGAGTCTCCCAAGAGACCCAGTACTTC | - | TRBD2 | TRBJ2-5 | TRBV28
CASTVGENYGYTF | TGTGCCAGCACCGTAGGGGAGAACTATGGCTACACCTTC | - | - | TRBJ1-2 | TRBV9
CASSYSPGGYEQYF | TGTGCCAGCAGTTACTCCCCAGGAGGATACGAGCAGTACTTC | few | - | TRBJ2-7 | TRBV6-5
CASSQAVTSTDTQYF | TGCGCCAGCAGCCAAGCGGTAACTAGCACAGATACGCAGTATTTT | - | - | TRBJ2-3 | TRBV4-1
CASSYGTGSYEQYF | TGTGCCAGCAGCTATGGGACTGGTTCCTACGAGCAGTACTTC | - | - | TRBJ2-7 | TRBV5-5
CATLTGGNTEAFF | TGTGCCACCCTGACAGGGGGGAACACTGAAGCTTTCTTT | few | TRBD1 | TRBJ1-1 | TRBV19